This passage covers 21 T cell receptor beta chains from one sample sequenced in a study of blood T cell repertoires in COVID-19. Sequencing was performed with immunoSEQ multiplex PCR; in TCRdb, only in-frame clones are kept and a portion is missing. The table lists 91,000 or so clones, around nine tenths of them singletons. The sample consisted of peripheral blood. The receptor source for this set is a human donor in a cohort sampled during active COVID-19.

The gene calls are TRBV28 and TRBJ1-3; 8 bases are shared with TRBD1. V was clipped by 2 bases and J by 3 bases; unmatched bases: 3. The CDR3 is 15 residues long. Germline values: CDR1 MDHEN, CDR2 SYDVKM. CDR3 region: CASSLEQGVGNTIYF. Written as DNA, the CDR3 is TGTGCCAGCAGTTTAGAACAGGGGGTTGGAAACACCATATATTTT.

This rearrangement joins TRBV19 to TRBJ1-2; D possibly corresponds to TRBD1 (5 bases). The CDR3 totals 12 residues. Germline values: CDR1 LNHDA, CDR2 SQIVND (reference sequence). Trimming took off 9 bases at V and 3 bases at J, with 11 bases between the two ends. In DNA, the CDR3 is TGTGCCAGCCGGACATTGGACTATGGCTACACCTTC. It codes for CASRTLDYGYTF.

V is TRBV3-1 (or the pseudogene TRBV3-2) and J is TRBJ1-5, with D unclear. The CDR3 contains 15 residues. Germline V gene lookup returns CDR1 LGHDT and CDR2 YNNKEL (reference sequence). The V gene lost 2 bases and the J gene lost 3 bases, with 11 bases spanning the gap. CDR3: CASSQSGPDNQPQHF. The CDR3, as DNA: TGTGCCAGCAGCCAATCTGGGCCTGACAATCAGCCCCAGCATTTT.

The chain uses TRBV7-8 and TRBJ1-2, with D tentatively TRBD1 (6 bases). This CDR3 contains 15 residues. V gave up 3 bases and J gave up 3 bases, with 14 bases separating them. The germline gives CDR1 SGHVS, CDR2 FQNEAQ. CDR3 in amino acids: CASSLGVTGYYGYTF. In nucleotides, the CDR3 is TGTGCCAGCAGCTTGGGCGTAACAGGGTACTATGGCTACACCTTC.

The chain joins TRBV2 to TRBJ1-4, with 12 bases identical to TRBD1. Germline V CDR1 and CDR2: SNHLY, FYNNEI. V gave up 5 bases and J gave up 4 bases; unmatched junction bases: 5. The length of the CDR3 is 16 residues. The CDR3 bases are TGTGCCAGCAGTCGGGACAGGGGGCTGGGTAATGAAAAACTGTTTTTT. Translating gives CASSRDRGLGNEKLFF.

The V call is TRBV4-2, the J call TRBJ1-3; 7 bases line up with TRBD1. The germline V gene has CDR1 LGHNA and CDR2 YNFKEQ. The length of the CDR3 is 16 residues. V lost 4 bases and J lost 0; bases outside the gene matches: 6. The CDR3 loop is CASSPTGTVSGNTIYF. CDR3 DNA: TGTGCCAGCAGCCCAACCGGGACAGTCTCTGGAAACACCATATATTTT.

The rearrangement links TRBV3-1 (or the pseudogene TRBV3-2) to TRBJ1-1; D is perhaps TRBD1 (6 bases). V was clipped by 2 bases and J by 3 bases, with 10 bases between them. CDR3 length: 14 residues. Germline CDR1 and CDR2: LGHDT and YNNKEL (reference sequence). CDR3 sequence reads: CASSQLSGDTEAFF. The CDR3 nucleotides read TGTGCCAGCAGCCAACTTTCAGGGGACACTGAAGCTTTCTTT.

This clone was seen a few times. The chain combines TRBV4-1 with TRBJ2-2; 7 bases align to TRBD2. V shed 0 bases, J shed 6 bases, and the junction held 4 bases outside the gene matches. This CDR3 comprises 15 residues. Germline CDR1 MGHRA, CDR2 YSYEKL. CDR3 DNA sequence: TGCGCCAGCAGCCAAGATACGGCGGGGGCCGGGGAGCTGTTTTTT. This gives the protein CASSQDTAGAGELFF.

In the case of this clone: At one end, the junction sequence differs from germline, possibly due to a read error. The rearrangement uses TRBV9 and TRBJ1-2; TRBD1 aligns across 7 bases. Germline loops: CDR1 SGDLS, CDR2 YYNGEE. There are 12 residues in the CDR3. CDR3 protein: CASSARDSGFFF. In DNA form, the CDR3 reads TGTGCCAGCAGCGCCCGGGACAGTGGTTTTTTCTTC.

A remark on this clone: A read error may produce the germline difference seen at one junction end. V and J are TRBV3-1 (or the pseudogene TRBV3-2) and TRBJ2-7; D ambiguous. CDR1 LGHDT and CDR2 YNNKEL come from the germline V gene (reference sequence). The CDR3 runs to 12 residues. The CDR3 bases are TGTGCCAGCACCCCTCAAACCTGGGCCTGGAACTTC. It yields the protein CASTPQTWAWNF.

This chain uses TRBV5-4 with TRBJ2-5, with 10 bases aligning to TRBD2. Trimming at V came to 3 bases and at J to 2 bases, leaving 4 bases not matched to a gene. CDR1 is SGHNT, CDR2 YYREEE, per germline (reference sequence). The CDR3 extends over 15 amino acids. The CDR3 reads CASSYGLAVQETQYF. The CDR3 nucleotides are TGTGCCAGCAGCTACGGACTAGCGGTTCAAGAGACCCAGTACTTC.

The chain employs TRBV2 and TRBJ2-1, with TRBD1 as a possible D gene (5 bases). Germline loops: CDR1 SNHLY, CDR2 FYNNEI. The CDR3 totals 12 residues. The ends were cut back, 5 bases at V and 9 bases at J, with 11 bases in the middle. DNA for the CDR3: TGTGCCAGCAGTCCAAGGGGTGGTGAGCAGTTCTTC. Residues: CASSPRGGEQFF.

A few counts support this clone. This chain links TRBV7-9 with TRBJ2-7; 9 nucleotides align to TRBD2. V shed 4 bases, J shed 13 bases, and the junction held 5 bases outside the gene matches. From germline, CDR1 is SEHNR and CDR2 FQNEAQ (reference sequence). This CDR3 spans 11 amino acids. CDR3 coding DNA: TGTGCCAGCAGCTCGGGACTAGCCCACTACTTC. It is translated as CASSSGLAHYF.

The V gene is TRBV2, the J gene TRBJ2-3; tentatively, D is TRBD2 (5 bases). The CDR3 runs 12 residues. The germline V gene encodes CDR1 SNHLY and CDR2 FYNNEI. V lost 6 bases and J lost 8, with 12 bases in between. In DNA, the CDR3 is TGTGCCAGCAGCCCTGAACTAGGTACGCAGTATTTT. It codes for CASSPELGTQYF.

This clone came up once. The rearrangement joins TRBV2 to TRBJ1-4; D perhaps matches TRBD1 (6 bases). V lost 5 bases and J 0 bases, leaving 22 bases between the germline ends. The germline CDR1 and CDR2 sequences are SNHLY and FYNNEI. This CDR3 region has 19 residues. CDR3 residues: CASSRTVPNRLATNEKLFF. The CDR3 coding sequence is TGTGCCAGCAGTCGGACAGTTCCCAACCGCTTAGCAACTAATGAAAAACTGTTTTTT.

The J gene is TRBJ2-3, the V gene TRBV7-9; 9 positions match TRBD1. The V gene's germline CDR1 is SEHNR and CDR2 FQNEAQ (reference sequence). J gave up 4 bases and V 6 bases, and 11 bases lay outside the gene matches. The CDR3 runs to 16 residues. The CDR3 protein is CASRPDRDRVADTQYF. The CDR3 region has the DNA TGTGCCAGCAGGCCCGACCGGGACAGGGTCGCAGATACGCAGTATTTT. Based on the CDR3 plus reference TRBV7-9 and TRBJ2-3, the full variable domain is DTGVSQNPRHKITKRGQNVTFRCDPISEHNRLYWYRQTLGQGPEFLTYFQNEAQLEKSRLLSDRFSAERPKGSFSTLEIQRTEQGDSAMYLCASRPDRDRVADTQYFGPGTRLTVL.

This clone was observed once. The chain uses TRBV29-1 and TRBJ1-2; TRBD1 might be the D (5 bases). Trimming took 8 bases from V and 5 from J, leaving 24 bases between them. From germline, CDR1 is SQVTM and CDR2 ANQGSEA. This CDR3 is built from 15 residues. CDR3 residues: CSTGRRDGGPYGYTF. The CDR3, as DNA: TGCAGCACGGGACGCCGGGACGGAGGGCCTTATGGCTACACCTTC.

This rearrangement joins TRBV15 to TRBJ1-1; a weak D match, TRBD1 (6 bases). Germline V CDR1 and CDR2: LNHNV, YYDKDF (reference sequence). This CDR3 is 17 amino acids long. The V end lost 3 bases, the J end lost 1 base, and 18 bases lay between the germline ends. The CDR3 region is CATSSDTGWSENTEAFF. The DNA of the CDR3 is TGTGCCACCAGCAGTGATACAGGGTGGAGTGAGAACACTGAAGCTTTCTTT.

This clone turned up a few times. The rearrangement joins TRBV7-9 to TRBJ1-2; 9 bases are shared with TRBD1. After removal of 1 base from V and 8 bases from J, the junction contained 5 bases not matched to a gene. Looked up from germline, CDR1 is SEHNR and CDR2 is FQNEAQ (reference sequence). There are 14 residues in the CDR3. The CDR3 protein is CASSLGRDRVGYTF. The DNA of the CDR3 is TGTGCCAGCAGCTTAGGAAGGGACAGGGTCGGCTACACCTTC.

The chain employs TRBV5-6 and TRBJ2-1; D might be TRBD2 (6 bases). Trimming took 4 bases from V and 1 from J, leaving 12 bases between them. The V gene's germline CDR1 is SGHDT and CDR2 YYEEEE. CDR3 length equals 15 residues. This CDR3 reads CASSLTRKSYNEQFF. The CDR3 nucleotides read TGTGCCAGCAGCCTGACTAGAAAATCCTACAATGAGCAGTTCTTC.

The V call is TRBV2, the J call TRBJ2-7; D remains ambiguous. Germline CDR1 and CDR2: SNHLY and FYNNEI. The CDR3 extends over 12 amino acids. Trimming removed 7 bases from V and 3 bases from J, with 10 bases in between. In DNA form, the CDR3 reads TGTGCCAGCAACCTCTATAGCTACGAGCAGTACTTC. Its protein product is CASNLYSYEQYF.